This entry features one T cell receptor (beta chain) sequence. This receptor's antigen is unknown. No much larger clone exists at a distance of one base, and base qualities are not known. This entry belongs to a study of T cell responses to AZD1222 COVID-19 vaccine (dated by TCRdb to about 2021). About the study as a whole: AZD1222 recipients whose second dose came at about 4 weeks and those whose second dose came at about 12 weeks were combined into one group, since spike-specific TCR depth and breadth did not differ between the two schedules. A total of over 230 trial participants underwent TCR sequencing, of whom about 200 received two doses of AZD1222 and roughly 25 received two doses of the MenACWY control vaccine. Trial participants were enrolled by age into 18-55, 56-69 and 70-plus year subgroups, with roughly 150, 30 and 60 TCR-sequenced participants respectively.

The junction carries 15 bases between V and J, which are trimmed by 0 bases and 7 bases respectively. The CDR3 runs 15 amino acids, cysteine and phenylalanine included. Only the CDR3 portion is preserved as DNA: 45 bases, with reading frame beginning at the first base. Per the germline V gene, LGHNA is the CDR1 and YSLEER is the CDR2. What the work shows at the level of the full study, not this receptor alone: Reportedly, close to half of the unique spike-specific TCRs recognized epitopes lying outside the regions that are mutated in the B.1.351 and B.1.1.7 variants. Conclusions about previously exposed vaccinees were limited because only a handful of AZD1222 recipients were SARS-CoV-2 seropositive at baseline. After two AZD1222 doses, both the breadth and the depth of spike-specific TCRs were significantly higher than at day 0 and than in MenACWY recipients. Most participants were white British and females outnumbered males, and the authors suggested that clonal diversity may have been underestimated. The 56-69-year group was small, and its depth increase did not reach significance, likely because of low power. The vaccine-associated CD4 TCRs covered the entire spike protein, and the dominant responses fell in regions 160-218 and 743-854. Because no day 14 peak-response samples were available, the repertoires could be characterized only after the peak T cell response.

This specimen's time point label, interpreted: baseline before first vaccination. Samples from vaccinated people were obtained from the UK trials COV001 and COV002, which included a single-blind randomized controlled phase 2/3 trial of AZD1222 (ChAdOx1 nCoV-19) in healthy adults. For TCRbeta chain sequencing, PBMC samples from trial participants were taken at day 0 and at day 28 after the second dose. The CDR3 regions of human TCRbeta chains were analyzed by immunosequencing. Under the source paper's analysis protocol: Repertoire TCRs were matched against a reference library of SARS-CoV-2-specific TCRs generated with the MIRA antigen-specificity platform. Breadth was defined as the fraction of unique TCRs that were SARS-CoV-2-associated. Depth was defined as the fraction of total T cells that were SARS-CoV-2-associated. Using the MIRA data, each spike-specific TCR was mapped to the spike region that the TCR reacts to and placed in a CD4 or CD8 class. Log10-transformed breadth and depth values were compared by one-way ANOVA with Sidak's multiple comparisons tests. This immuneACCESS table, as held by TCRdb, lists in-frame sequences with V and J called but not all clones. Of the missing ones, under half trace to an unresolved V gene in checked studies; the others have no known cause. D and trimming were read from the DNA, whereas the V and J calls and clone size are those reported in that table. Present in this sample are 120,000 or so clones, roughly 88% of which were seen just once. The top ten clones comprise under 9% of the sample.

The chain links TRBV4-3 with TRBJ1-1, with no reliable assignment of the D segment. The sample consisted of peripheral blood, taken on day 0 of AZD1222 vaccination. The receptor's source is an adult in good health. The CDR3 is CASSQDRTRPHEAFF. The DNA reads TGCGCCAGCAGCCAAGATCGGACCCGACCCCATGAAGCTTTCTTT.